This TCR beta chain was obtained from a study of cytomegalovirus exposure and HLA in healthy donors. Use of 60 Vbeta and 13 Jbeta primers characterized the PCR. The assay was immunoSEQ multiplex PCR, and TCRdb's table has in-frame clones only and misses some. Of more than 100,000 clones listed, 50% to 75% were seen once; the top ten hold roughly 2.5%. The receptor comes from a woman aged 40 to 49 in good health and CMV-seronegative. Sequencing was done on a sample of PBMCs.

CDR3 sequence (DNA): TGCGCCAGCAGCCAAGAGCCAGGGGAAGGAGGCTACGAGCAGTACTTC. Translated: CASSQEPGEGGYEQYF. This chain links TRBV4-1 with TRBJ2-7, with a possible D match to TRBD1 (6 bases). The CDR3 is 16 amino acids. The germline gives CDR1 MGHRA, CDR2 YSYEKL. Trimming took 0 bases from V and 3 from J, leaving 15 bases between them.